This T cell receptor beta chain was identified during a study of blood T cell repertoires in COVID-19 (dated by TCRdb to the early 2020s). Background for the entire study: Samples from collaborators originated in the United States, Italy and Spain and spanned both the acute and convalescent phases of COVID-19. Samples were obtained from the ongoing ImmuneRACE study (first 160 participants) and from some 1,200 subjects provided by 6 global collaborators. HLA class I and class II types, where available, came from metadata supplied by the sample provider rather than from assay-based typing. The material from the prospective study consisted of cDNA or gDNA derived from T cells, B-cell-depleted T cells, or PBMCs. The repertoires were released in a freely available public database intended as a resource for research on the immune response to SARS-CoV-2. Nearly every sample came with metadata listing a de-identified subject ID, COVID-19 status, age in years and sex. Subjects who had been exposed to COVID-19, were actively infected with it, or had recovered from it provided the deeply sampled blood TCRbeta repertoires that made up the dataset. The paper's findings and limits, for the study overall: The quantity of clinical and demographic metadata differed by source and by participant and was supplied without curation.

From the cysteine through the phenylalanine, the CDR3 covers 15 amino acids. Of the read, only the CDR3 DNA is kept; its 45 bases are in frame from base 1. V and J lose 2 bases and 7 bases, and a span of 17 bases separates them. The germline V gene provides CDR1 MNHEY and CDR2 SVGAGI. TCRbeta CDR3 regions were amplified from genomic DNA using the immunoSEQ Assay, a bias-controlled multiplex PCR. In the source study's methods: Nucleated cell counts per sample were estimated from amplification of reference gene primers within the assay. Sequence reads were collapsed and filtered to measure the absolute abundance of every unique TCRbeta CDR3 rearrangement. For each sample, productive Simpson clonality was calculated as the square root of Simpson's diversity index over productive rearrangements. In TCRdb, the immuneACCESS table is reduced to in-frame sequences with V and J assigned. These tables do not hold every clone; where another copy was compared, an unresolved V gene accounts for under half, and the others remain unexplained. Clonal size and the V and J genes are those of that table, whereas D and trimming came from the DNA. This sample lists under 200,000 clones; 85% to 90% were detected once. About a tenth of the sample is in the top ten clones.

At one collaborating source in Seattle, patients were enrolled during active infection and were followed longitudinally through the course of disease. Whole blood was collected in K2EDTA tubes by collaborating institutions according to the institutions' own protocols. For TCRbeta analysis, collaborator samples were shipped as frozen whole blood, as isolated PBMCs, or as DNA extracted from either sample type. Remarks on this clone: The target of this receptor is not known. The record has no base qualities; no much larger clone is one base away.

The sequencing input was peripheral blood. The sequence joins TRBV6-5 to TRBJ1-1; the D gene is perhaps TRBD1, from 5 matching bases. This TCR was recovered from a woman in her fifties or sixties with COVID-19, enrolled during active disease. The DNA is as follows: TGTGCCAGCAGTTACGGTCTGGGAGGGGTCGGTGAAGCTTTCTTT. This sequence encodes CASSYGLGGVGEAFF.